Listed below are T cell receptor beta chains from one sample, sequenced in a study of PD-1 blockade in classical Hodgkin lymphoma. Clones were sequenced by immunoSEQ multiplex PCR, and TCRdb holds only the in-frame ones, with some missing. This table has tens of thousands of clones, 65% to 90% appearing once. The sequences come from peripheral blood mononuclear cells (PBMCs), collected at baseline. All receptors derive from a human donor with classical Hodgkin lymphoma. Each CDR3 is given with its conserved first and last residue. D genes are given only for firm matches. Size is stated for part of the rows, as once, few or many counts, or as a class when the clone is expanded.

TRBV18,NA,NA,CASSGTPNTEAFF
TRBV7-2,TRBD1,NA,CASSLASSGGDYGYTF
TRBV7-9,NA,NA,CASSYRQTNEKLFF
TRBV27,NA,NA,CASSLSGHQPQHF
TRBV7-9,NA,NA,CASTRTDGYTF
TRBV28,TRBD1,NA,CASSDPGQGSSSYNEQFF
TRBV2,TRBD1,NA,CASTLGQGFNEKLFF
TRBV27,NA,NA,CASSLVRQSYEQYF
TRBV7-2,NA,NA,CASSLRLGQPQHF
TRBV5-1,NA,NA,CASSFDVSVTDTQYF
TRBV2,TRBD1,NA,CASLEGAGTGELFF
TRBV7-2,TRBD2,NA,CASSSGFSGVADTQYF
TRBV7-9,TRBD1,NA,CASSPDRKGYNEQFF
TRBV10-3,NA,NA,CAIGTLPQETQYF
TRBV18,TRBD2,NA,CASSPPGLADTGELFF
TRBV28,NA,NA,CASSPGQSYEQYF
TRBV11-2,NA,NA,CASSLGRGYGYTF
TRBV9,NA,few,CASSVGRGNMNTEAFF
TRBV7-3,TRBD1,NA,CASSLRNRGITISGANVLTF
TRBV7-9,TRBD1,NA,CASSSLRDRGPFF
TRBV7-9,NA,NA,CASSPRGGGYTF
TRBV13,TRBD1,NA,CASSLRGQGISSYEQYF